The clone carrying this TCR beta chain was observed once. One end of the junction varies from germline; a read error may be responsible. This CDR3 is 15 amino acids long. The germline V gene encodes CDR1 LNHNV and CDR2 YYDKDF (reference sequence). The entry originates in a study of T-cell reconstitution after alpha-beta-depleted transplantation in children. Library preparation (for TCRbeta) was performed with unique molecular identifiers. TCRdb independently ran MiXCR on the PCR reads; one entry per CDR3 protein. Seen here are 170,000 or so distinct CDR3 sequences, about 6.4% observed once, and the top ten hold 3% to 3.5%.

The genes are TRBV15 and TRBJ2-1; 7 nucleotides agree with TRBD2. Material: PBMCs from the stem cell graft donor, obtained from the stem cell graft. This receptor was obtained from a human donor who donated a stem cell graft to a child with Wiskott-Aldrich syndrome. The CDR3 DNA reads as TGTGCCACCAGCAGAGACACCGGGAGGATCGATGAGGAGTTCTTC. Translation gives CATSRDTGRIDEEFF.